The 21 T cell receptor beta chains below were found in one sample sequenced in a study of blood T cells in healthy people across ages. A second roughly 7 to 12 cycle PCR used barcoded and J-beta primers. Each CDR3 protein is one row after TCRdb ran MiXCR on the 5' RACE reads. The sample holds 1.8 million or so distinct CDR3 sequences, 39% seen once. Sequencing was performed on blood. The receptors here all came from a human donor in good health.

This clonotype was counted only a few times. The chain employs TRBV14 and TRBJ1-2, with D tentatively TRBD1 (5 bases). The germline V and J ends were trimmed by 1 base and 7 bases, with 7 bases remaining between them. The germline V gene has CDR1 SGHDN and CDR2 FVKESK. This CDR3 region has 12 residues. The chain's CDR3 is CASSQAGFGYTF. The CDR3 DNA follows: TGTGCCAGCAGCCAAGCAGGGTTTGGCTACACCTTC. The variable domain in full, completed from reference TRBV14 and TRBJ1-2, reads EAGVTQFPSHSVIEKGQTVTLRCDPISGHDNLYWYRRVMGKEIKFLLHFVKESKQDESGMPNNRFLAERTGGTYSTLKVQPAELEDSGVYFCASSQAGFGYTFGSGTRLTVV.

This clonotype was seen only once. The chain carries TRBV5-1 and TRBJ2-5, with 15 bases that match TRBD2. Trimming cost V 3 bases and J 1 base; bases outside gene matches: 4. Per the germline V gene, CDR1 is SGHRS and CDR2 is YFSETQ. This CDR3 has 17 residues. The CDR3 here is CASSSGLAGGIQETQYF. DNA of the CDR3: TGCGCCAGCAGCTCGGGACTAGCGGGGGGTATCCAAGAGACCCAGTACTTC. Complete variable domain (other parts from reference TRBV5-1 and TRBJ2-5): KAGVTQTPRYLIKTRGQQVTLSCSPISGHRSVSWYQQTPGQGLQFLFEYFSETQRNKGNFPGRFSGRQFSNSRSEMNVSTLELGDSALYLCASSSGLAGGIQETQYFGPGTRLLVL.

This CDR3 reads CASSFGGRKTQYF. In DNA, the CDR3 is TGTGCCAGCAGTTTCGGGGGCCGGAAGACCCAGTACTTC. This chain connects TRBV12-3 or TRBV12-4 to TRBJ2-5; the D gene could be TRBD1 or TRBD2 (6 bases each). V lost 3 bases, J lost 6 bases, and 11 bases lay in between. The CDR3 runs to 13 residues.

The rearrangement joins TRBV7-2 to TRBJ1-2, with TRBD1 matching 7 bases. From germline, CDR1 is SGHTA and CDR2 FQGNSA. J gave up 8 bases and V 5 bases, and 11 bases lay outside the gene matches. This CDR3 comprises 14 residues. The CDR3: CASSTRGSPNGYTF. The CDR3 DNA follows: TGTGCCAGCAGCACCAGGGGGTCACCTAACGGCTACACCTTC.

Ten or more counts support this clonotype. The chain uses TRBV4-3 and TRBJ2-7; 11 bases map to TRBD2. V was clipped by 4 bases and J by 0 bases; unmatched bases: 2. CDR1 and CDR2 from the germline V gene are LGHNA and YSLEER. The CDR3 runs 15 residues. The CDR3 loop is CASSPTSGGSYEQYF. CDR3 DNA sequence: TGCGCCAGCAGCCCTACTAGCGGGGGCTCCTACGAGCAGTACTTC.

A few counts support this clonotype. The V gene is TRBV29-1, the J gene TRBJ2-7; D might be TRBD1 (6 bases). CDR1 SQVTM and CDR2 ANQGSEA come from the germline V gene. V was pared by 7 bases and J by 0 bases, with 13 bases between. The CDR3 is 13 residues long. CDR3 coding DNA: TGCAGCGCAGCGACAGGTGCCTCCTACGAGCAGTACTTC. Residues: CSAATGASYEQYF.

As to this clonotype: The junction shows a germline mismatch at one end, possibly a read error. V is TRBV4-1 and J is TRBJ2-7, with 7 bases lining up with TRBD2. This CDR3 region has 13 residues. Germline V CDR1 and CDR2: MGHRA, YSYEKL. This chain's CDR3 is CAGSQEVGTTQYF. CDR3 coding DNA: TGCGCCGGCAGCCAAGAAGTCGGGACTACGCAGTACTTC.

This clonotype has a handful of counts. This chain joins TRBV20-1 and TRBJ2-5; 8 nucleotides line up with TRBD2. The V and J ends lost 0 bases and 4 bases, in that order; junction bases with no gene match: 10. The CDR3 consists of 16 residues. Germline V gene sequence: CDR1 DFQATT, CDR2 SNEGSKA (reference sequence). CDR3 in DNA: TGCAGTGCTAGAGAGGAGCGGGGGATAATTCCAGAGACCCAGTACTTC. Residues: CSAREERGIIPETQYF.

This chain uses TRBV4-1 with TRBJ1-2; D remains unclear. V shed 3 bases and J shed 5 bases, with 19 bases lying between them. The CDR3 has 16 residues. In germline, CDR1 is MGHRA, CDR2 YSYEKL. CDR3 sequence (DNA): TGCGCCAGCAGCCAGGTTGGGCCCGTTGTTGGGTATGGCTACACCTTC. Translation gives CASSQVGPVVGYGYTF.

This clonotype was recorded a few times. V and J are TRBV28 and TRBJ1-4; TRBD1 might be the D (6 bases). Trimming stripped 2 bases from V and 5 bases from J, with 12 bases between. The length of the CDR3 is 15 residues. CDR1 MDHEN and CDR2 SYDVKM come from the germline V gene. CDR3 protein: CASSLQGSKNEKLFF. CDR3 bases: TGTGCCAGCAGTTTACAGGGGTCAAAGAATGAAAAACTGTTTTTT. Using reference TRBV28 and TRBJ1-4 for the parts outside the CDR3, the full variable domain is DVKVTQSSRYLVKRTGEKVFLECVQDMDHENMFWYRQDPGLGLRLIYFSYDVKMKEKGDIPEGYSVSREKKERFSLILESASTNQTSMYLCASSLQGSKNEKLFFGSGTQLSVL.

This clonotype has more than one count but fewer than ten. V usage is TRBV5-1 and J usage is TRBJ2-4; 11 nucleotides match TRBD2. The J call may be faulty, since TRBJ2-7 better matches the DNA end. CDR3 length equals 17 residues. Germline V gene data show CDR1 as SGHRS and CDR2 as YFSETQ. The DNA of the CDR3 is TGCGCCAGCAGCTTGGCTAGCGGGGGGACAACAACCTACGAGCAGTACTTC. Residues: CASSLASGGTTTYEQYF.

This clonotype was counted between two and nine times. This chain links TRBV13 with TRBJ2-3; TRBD2 is a possible D gene (6 bases). Germline loops: CDR1 PRHDT, CDR2 FYEKMQ (reference sequence). The CDR3 totals 16 residues. Trimming removed 5 bases at V and 5 bases at J, with 20 bases between. In DNA form, the CDR3 reads TGTGCCAGCAGCGCCCTCGGAGGGACGGGTCGAGATACGCAGTATTTT. Translation gives CASSALGGTGRDTQYF.

A few counts support this clonotype. The chain has TRBV5-5 and TRBJ2-7; TRBD1 aligns across 9 bases. The CDR3 runs 17 residues. Looked up from germline, CDR1 is SGHKS and CDR2 is YYEKEE (reference sequence). V was pared by 4 bases and J by 2 bases, with 13 bases of the junction left unmatched. The CDR3 reads CASSLISTGTGTYEQYF. Written as DNA, the CDR3 is TGTGCCAGCAGCCTCATTTCTACCGGGACAGGGACCTACGAGCAGTACTTC.

This clonotype occurred many times. The rearrangement links TRBV10-3 to TRBJ2-5; D possibly corresponds to TRBD1 (5 bases). The J call could be wrong; TRBJ2-7 is a better fit for the DNA end. In germline, CDR1 is ENHRY, CDR2 SYGVKD. The CDR3 totals 14 residues. The CDR3 sequence: CAISGGVGFDEQYF. The CDR3 bases are TGTGCCATCAGTGGGGGCGTGGGGTTCGACGAGCAGTACTTC.

The V call is TRBV20-1, the J call TRBJ1-1, with D unclear. The CDR3 is 11 residues long. With 1 base removed from V and 8 bases from J, the gap between germline ends came to 8 bases. CDR1 and CDR2 from the germline V gene are DFQATT and SNEGSKA (reference sequence). The CDR3 loop reads CSARADPEAFF. CDR3 DNA: TGCAGTGCTAGAGCCGATCCGGAAGCTTTCTTT.

This clonotype was seen ten or more times. The J gene is TRBJ1-3, the V gene TRBV4-3; TRBD1 aligns across 7 bases. The trim removed 5 bases at V and 2 bases at J, leaving 12 bases unmatched. Germline loops: CDR1 LGHNA, CDR2 YSLEER. This CDR3 region has 17 residues. This CDR3 reads CASSVRAGGRPGNTIYF. The CDR3 DNA is TGCGCCAGCAGCGTACGTGCAGGGGGTAGACCTGGAAACACCATATATTTT.

The chain joins TRBV7-2 to TRBJ1-1, with TRBD1 matching 8 bases. The CDR3 spans 14 residues. With V trimmed by 5 bases and J by 8 bases, 10 bases remained unmatched. Germline V gene sequence: CDR1 SGHTA, CDR2 FQGNSA. The CDR3 loop is CASSPPGDRWEAFF. CDR3 coding DNA: TGTGCCAGCAGCCCCCCCGGGGACAGGTGGGAAGCTTTCTTT.

V is TRBV4-1 and J is TRBJ2-3, with TRBD1 matching over 9 bases. Germline trimming cut 6 bases from V and 1 base from J; bases unmatched to any gene: 5. The germline V gene has CDR1 MGHRA and CDR2 YSYEKL. This CDR3 region has 15 residues. CDR3 sequence: CASRDRGGGTDTQYF. CDR3 DNA sequence: TGCGCCAGCAGGGACAGGGGTGGGGGCACAGATACGCAGTATTTT.

The chain recombines TRBV7-2 with TRBJ1-2, with unresolved D. The CDR3 contains 15 residues. Germline lookup yields CDR1 SGHTA and CDR2 FQGNSA. Trimming shortened V by 0 bases and J by 3 bases, and 11 bases separated the two germline ends. Here the CDR3 DNA reads TGTGCCAGCAGCTTAGCGCTAAGTGCAGACTATGGCTACACCTTC. Its translation is CASSLALSADYGYTF. Full variable domain (rest looked up from reference TRBV7-2 and TRBJ1-2): GAGVSQSPSNKVTEKGKDVELRCDPISGHTALYWYRQSLGQGLEFLIYFQGNSAPDKSGLPSDRFSAERTGGSVSTLTIQRTQQEDSAVYLCASSLALSADYGYTFGSGTRLTVV.

The CDR3 protein is CGSTGVDGSGKLFF. DNA of the CDR3: TGCGGCTCTACCGGAGTGGATGGCAGCGGGAAACTGTTTTTT. The chain uses TRBV29-1 and TRBJ1-4; no clear D gene. This CDR3 is built from 14 residues. Germline values: CDR1 SQVTM, CDR2 ANQGSEA. Looking up the rest from reference TRBV29-1 and TRBJ1-4 gives the full variable domain: SAVISQKPSRDICQRGTSLTIQCQVDSQVTMMFWYRQQPGQSLTLIATANQGSEATYESGFVIDKFPISRPNLTFSTLTVSNMSPEDSSIYLCGSTGVDGSGKLFFGSGTQLSVL.

To note about this clonotype: A much larger clone lies a single base off, so this may be a read error. The chain recombines TRBV10-3 with TRBJ2-7; no reliable D call. The CDR3 has 11 amino acids. Germline CDR1 reads ENHRY; CDR2 reads SYGVKD. CDR3 nucleotide sequence: TGTGTCATCAATACAAGAGGCGAGCAGTACTTC. Protein: CVINTRGEQYF.